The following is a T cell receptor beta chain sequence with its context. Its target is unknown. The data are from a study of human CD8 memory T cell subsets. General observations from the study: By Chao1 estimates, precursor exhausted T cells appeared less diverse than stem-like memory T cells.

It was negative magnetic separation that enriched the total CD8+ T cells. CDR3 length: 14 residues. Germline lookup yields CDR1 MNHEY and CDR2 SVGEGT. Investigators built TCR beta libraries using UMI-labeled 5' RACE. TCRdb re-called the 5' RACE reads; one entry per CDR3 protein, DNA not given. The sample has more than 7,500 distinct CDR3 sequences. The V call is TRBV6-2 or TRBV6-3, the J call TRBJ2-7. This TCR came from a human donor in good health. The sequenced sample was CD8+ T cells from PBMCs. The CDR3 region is CASSYSTASYEQYF.